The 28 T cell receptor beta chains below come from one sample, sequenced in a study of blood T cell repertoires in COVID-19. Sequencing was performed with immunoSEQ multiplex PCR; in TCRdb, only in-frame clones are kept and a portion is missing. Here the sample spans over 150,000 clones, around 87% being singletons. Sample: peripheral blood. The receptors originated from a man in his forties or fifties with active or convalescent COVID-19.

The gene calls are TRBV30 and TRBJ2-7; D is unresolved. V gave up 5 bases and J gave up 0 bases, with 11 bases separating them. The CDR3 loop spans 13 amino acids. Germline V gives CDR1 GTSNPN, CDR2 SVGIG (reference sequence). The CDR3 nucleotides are TGTGCCTGGCGCATCCAGGACTCCTACGAGCAGTACTTC. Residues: CAWRIQDSYEQYF.

The CDR3 nucleotides read TGTGCCAGTAGTATGATTCTGGGGAGCTATGGCTACACCTTC. It specifies CASSMILGSYGYTF. J is TRBJ1-2 and V is TRBV19; D call uncertain. CDR3 length equals 14 residues. V lost 3 bases and J 4 bases, leaving 12 bases between the germline ends. Germline CDR1 reads LNHDA; CDR2 reads SQIVND (reference sequence).

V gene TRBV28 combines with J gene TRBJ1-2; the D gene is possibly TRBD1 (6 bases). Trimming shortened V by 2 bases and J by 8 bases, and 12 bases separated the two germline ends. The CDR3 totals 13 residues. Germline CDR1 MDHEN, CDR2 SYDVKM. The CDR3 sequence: CASSLIGGQGYTF. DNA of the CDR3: TGTGCCAGCAGTTTAATCGGGGGGCAGGGCTACACCTTC.

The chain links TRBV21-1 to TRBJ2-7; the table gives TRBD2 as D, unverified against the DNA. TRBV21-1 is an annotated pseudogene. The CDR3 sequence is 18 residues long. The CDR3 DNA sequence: TGTGCCAGCAGCAAAAACAGTCGGGTCGTGAGGGACTCCTACGAGCAGTACTTC. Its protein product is CASSKNSRVVRDSYEQYF.

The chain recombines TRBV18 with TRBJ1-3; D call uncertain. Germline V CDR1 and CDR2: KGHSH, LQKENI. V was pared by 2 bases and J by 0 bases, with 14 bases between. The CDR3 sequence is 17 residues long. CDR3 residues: CASSPRTVAGSGNTIYF. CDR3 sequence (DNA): TGTGCCAGCTCACCAAGGACTGTCGCAGGCTCTGGAAACACCATATATTTT.

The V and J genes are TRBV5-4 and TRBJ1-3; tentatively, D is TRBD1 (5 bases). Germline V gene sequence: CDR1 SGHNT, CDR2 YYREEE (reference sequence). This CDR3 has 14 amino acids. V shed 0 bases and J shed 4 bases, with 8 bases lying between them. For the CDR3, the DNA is TGTGCCAGCAGCTTGGCGCCAGGGGGAAACACCATATATTTT. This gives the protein CASSLAPGGNTIYF. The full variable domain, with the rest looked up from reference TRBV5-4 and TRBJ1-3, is ETGVTQSPTHLIKTRGQQVTLRCSSQSGHNTVSWYQQALGQGPQFIFQYYREEENGRGNFPPRFSGLQFPNYSSELNVNALELDDSALYLCASSLAPGGNTIYFGEGSWLTVV.

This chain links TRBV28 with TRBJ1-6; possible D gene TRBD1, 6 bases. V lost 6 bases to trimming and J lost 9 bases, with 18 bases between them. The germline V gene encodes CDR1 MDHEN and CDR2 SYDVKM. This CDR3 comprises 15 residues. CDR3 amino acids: CASSTTGLGSSPLHF. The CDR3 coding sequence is TGTGCCAGCAGCACTACAGGGTTGGGAAGTTCACCCCTCCACTTT.

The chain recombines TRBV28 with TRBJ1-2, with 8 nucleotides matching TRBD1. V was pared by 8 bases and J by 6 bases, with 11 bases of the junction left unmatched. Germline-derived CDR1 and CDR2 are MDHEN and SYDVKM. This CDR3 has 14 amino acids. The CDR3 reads CASRMGQASDGYTF. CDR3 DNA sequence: TGTGCCAGCCGTATGGGACAGGCTTCGGATGGCTACACCTTC.

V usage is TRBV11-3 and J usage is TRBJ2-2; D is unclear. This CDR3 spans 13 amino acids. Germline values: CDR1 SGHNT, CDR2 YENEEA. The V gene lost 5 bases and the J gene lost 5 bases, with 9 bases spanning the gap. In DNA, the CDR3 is TGTGCCAGCAGCCCCTTAACTACCGGGGAGCTGTTTTTT. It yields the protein CASSPLTTGELFF.

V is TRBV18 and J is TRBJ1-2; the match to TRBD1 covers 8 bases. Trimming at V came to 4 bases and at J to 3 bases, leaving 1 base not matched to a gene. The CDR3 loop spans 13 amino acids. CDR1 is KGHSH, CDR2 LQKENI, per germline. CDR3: CASSQQGDYGYTF. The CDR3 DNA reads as TGTGCCAGCTCACAACAGGGGGACTATGGCTACACCTTC.

Written as DNA, the CDR3 is TGTGCCAGCAGTTCGACTAGCGTCACAGATACGCAGTATTTT. Its translation: CASSSTSVTDTQYF. This chain uses TRBV28 with TRBJ2-3; 8 bases map to TRBD2. CDR1 is MDHEN, CDR2 SYDVKM, per germline. This CDR3 spans 14 amino acids. The V segment lost 4 bases and the J segment 2 bases; nucleotides outside the gene matches: 2. Full variable domain (outside the CDR3, taken from reference TRBV28 and TRBJ2-3): DVKVTQSSRYLVKRTGEKVFLECVQDMDHENMFWYRQDPGLGLRLIYFSYDVKMKEKGDIPEGYSVSREKKERFSLILESASTNQTSMYLCASSSTSVTDTQYFGPGTRLTVL.

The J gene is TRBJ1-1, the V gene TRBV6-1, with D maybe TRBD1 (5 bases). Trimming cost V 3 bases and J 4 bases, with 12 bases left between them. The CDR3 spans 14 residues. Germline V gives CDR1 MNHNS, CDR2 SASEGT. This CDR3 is CASSEVGGGTEAFF. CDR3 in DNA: TGTGCCAGCAGTGAGGTCGGGGGGGGCACTGAAGCTTTCTTT.

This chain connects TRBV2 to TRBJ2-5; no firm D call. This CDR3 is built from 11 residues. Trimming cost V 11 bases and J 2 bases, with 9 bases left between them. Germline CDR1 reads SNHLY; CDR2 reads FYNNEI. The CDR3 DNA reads TGTGCCGGCTCGCAGCAAGAGACCCAGTACTTC. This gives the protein CAGSQQETQYF.

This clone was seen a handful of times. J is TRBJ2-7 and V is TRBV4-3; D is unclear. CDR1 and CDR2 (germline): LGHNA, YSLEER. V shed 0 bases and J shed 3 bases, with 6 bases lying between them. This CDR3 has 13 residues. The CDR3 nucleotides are TGCGCCAGCAGCCAAGACCTAGTCTACGAGCAGTACTTC. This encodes CASSQDLVYEQYF.

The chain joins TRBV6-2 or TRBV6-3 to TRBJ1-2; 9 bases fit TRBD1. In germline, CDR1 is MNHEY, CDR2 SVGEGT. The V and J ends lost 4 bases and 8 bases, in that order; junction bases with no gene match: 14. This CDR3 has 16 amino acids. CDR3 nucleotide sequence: TGTGCCAGCAGTTCGCTGAACAGGGGGCCCACGGGGGGCTACACCTTC. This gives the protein CASSSLNRGPTGGYTF.

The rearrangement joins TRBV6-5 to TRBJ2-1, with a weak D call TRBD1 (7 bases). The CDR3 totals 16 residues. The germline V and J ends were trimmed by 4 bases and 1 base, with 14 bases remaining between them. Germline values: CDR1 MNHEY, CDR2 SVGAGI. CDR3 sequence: CASSSWSGGSYNEQFF. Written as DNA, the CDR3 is TGTGCCAGCAGTTCCTGGTCAGGGGGGTCCTACAATGAGCAGTTCTTC.

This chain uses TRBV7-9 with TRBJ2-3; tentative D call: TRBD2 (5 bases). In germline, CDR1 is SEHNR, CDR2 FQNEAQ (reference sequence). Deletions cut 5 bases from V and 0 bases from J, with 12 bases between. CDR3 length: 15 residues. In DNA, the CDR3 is TGTGCCAGCAGCACTAGGATTGCGAGCACAGATACGCAGTATTTT. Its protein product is CASSTRIASTDTQYF.

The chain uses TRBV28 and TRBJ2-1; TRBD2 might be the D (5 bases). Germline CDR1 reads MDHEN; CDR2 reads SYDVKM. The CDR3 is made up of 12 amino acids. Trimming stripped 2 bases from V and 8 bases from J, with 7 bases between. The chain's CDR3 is CASSLLRDEQFF. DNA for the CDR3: TGTGCCAGCAGTTTACTGAGGGATGAGCAGTTCTTC. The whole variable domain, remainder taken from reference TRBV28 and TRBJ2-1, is DVKVTQSSRYLVKRTGEKVFLECVQDMDHENMFWYRQDPGLGLRLIYFSYDVKMKEKGDIPEGYSVSREKKERFSLILESASTNQTSMYLCASSLLRDEQFFGPGTRLTVL.

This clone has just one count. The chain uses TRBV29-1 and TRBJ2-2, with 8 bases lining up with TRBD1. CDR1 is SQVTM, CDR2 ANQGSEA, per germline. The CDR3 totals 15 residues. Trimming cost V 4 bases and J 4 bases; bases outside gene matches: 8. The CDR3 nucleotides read TGCAGCGTTGTTCAGGGGGCGTGGGGCACCGGGGAGCTGTTTTTT. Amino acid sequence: CSVVQGAWGTGELFF.

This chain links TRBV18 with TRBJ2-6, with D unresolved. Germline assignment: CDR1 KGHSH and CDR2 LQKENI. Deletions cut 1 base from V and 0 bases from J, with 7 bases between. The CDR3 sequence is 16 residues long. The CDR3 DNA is TGTGCCAGCTCACCACGCACAAGCTCTGGGGCCAACGTCCTGACTTTC. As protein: CASSPRTSSGANVLTF.

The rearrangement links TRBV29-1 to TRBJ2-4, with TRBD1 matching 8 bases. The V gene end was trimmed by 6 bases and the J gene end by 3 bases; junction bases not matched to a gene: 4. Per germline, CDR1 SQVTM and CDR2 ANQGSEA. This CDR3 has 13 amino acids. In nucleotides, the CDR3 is TGCAGCGTCCTCGGGACAGGCAAAAACATTCAGTACTTC. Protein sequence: CSVLGTGKNIQYF.

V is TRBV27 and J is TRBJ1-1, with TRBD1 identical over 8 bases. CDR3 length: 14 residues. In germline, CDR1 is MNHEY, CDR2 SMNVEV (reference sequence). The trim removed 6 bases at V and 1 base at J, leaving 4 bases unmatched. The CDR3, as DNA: TGTGCCAGCAGACCCGGGACAGGGAACACTGAAGCTTTCTTT. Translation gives CASRPGTGNTEAFF.

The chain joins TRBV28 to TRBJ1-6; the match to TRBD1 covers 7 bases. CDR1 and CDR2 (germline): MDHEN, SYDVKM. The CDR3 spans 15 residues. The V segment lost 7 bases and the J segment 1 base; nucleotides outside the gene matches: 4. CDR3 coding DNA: TGTGCCAGCAATCCGACAGGGTCCTATAATTCACCCCTCCACTTT. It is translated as CASNPTGSYNSPLHF.

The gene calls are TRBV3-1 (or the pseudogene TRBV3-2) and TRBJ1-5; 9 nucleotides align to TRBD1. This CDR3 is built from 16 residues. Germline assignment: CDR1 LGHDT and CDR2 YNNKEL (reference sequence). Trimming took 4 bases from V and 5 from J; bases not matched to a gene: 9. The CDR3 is CASSLEWDREDQPQHF. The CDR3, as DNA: TGTGCCAGCAGCCTGGAATGGGACAGGGAGGATCAGCCCCAGCATTTT.

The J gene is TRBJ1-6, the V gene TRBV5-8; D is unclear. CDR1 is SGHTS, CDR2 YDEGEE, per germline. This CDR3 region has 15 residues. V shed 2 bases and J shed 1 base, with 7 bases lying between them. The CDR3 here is CASSLQSSYNSPLHF. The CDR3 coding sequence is TGTGCCAGCAGCTTACAGAGTTCCTATAATTCACCCCTCCACTTT. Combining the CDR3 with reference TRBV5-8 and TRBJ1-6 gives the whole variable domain EAGVTQSPTHLIKTRGQQATLRCSPISGHTSVYWYQQALGLGLQFLLWYDEGEERNRGNFPPRFSGRQFPNYSSELNVNALELEDSALYLCASSLQSSYNSPLHFGNGTRLTVT.

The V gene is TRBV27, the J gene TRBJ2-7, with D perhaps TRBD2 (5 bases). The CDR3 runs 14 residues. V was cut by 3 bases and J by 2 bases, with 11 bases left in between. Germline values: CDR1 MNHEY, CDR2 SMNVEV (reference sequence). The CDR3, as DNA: TGTGCCAGCAGTTTTGGACGGACTCCCTACGAGCAGTACTTC. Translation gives CASSFGRTPYEQYF.

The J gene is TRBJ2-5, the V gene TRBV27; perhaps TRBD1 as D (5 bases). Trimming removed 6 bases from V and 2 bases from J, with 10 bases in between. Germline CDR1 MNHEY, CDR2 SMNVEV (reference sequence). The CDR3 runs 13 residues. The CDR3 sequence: CASRAQVQETQYF. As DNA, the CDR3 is TGTGCCAGCAGGGCACAGGTACAAGAGACCCAGTACTTC.

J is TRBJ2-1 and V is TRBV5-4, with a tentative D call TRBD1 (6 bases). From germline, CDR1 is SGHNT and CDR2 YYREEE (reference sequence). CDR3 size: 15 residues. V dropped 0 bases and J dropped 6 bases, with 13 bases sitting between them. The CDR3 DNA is TGTGCCAGCAGCTTGGAACAGGGAAGGAGCAATGAGCAGTTCTTC. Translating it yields CASSLEQGRSNEQFF.